These 2 T cell receptor beta chains were all obtained from the same sample, sequenced in a study of cytomegalovirus exposure and HLA in healthy donors. This table comes from immunoSEQ multiplex PCR, and its TCRdb copy is limited to in-frame clones, with some not included. The sample contains 150,000 to 200,000 clones, around 80% of which appear only once. Sequenced: PBMCs. The receptors here all came from a woman aged 25 to 39 in good health and CMV-seronegative.

The rearrangement links TRBV5-4 to TRBJ2-1; TRBD1 matches 9 bases. In germline, CDR1 is SGHNT, CDR2 YYREEE (reference sequence). This CDR3 spans 13 amino acids. After removal of 2 bases from V and 16 bases from J, the junction contained 10 bases not matched to a gene. The CDR3 loop is CASSFRTGEWVFF. CDR3 coding DNA: TGTGCCAGCAGCTTCCGGACAGGGGAATGGGTTTTCTTC.

In its sample, this clone was seen once. V and J are TRBV4-1 and TRBJ1-5, with D perhaps matching TRBD1 (5 bases). Germline assignment: CDR1 MGHRA and CDR2 YSYEKL. Trimming took off 1 base at V and 1 base at J, with 20 bases between the two ends. The CDR3 runs 19 residues. This CDR3 is CASSQGADRSFFSNQPQHF. The CDR3 DNA follows: TGCGCCAGCAGCCAAGGCGCCGACAGAAGCTTCTTCAGCAATCAGCCCCAGCATTTT.